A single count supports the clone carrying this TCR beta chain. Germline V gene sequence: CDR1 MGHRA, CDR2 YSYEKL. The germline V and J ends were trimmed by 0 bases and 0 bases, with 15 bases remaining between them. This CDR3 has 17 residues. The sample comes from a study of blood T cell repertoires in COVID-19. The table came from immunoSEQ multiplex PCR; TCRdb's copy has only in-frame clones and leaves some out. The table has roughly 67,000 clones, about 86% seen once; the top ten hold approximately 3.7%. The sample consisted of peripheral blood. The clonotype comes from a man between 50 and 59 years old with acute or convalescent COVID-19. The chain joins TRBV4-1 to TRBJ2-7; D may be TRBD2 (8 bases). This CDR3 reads CASSQEGGGGSSYEQYF. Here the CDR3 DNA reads TGCGCCAGCAGCCAAGAAGGGGGCGGGGGGAGCTCCTACGAGCAGTACTTC.